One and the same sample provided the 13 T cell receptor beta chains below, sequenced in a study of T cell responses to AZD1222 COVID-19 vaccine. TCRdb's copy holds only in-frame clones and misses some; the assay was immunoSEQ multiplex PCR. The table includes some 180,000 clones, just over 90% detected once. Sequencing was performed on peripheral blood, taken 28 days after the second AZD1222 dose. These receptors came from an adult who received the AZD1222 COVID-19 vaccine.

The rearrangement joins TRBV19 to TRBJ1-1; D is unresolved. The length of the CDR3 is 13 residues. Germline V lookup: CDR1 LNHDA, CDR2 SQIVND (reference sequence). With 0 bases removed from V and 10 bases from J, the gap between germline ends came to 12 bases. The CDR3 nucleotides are TGTGCCAGTAGTATAGATCGGCCGAGTAGAGCTTTCTTT. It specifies CASSIDRPSRAFF.

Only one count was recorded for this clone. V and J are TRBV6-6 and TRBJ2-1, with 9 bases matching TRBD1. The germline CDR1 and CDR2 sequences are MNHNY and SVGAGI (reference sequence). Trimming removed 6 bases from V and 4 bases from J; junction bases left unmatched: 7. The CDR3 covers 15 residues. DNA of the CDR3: TGTGCCAGCAGCCTCCGGGACAGGGTTTACAATGAGCAGTTCTTC. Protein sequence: CASSLRDRVYNEQFF.

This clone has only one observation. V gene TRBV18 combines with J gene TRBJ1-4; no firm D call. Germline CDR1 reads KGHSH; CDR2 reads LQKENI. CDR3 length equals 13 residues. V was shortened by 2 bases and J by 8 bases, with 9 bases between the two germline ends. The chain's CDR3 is CASSPTEGEKLFF. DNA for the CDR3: TGTGCCAGCTCACCAACGGAGGGAGAAAAACTGTTTTTT.

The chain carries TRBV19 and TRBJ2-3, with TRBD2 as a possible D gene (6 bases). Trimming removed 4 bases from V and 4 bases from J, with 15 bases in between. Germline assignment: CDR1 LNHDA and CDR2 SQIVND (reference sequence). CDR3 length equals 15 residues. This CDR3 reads CASSRAGLPADTQYF. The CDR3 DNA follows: TGTGCCAGTAGTAGGGCGGGACTCCCCGCAGATACGCAGTATTTT.

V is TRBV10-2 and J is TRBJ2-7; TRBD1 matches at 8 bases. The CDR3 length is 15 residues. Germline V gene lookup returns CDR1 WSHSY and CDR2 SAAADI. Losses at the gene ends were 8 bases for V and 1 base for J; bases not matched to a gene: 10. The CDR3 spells CASGLRTGSSYEQYF. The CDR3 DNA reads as TGCGCCAGCGGGCTTAGGACAGGGTCATCCTACGAGCAGTACTTC.

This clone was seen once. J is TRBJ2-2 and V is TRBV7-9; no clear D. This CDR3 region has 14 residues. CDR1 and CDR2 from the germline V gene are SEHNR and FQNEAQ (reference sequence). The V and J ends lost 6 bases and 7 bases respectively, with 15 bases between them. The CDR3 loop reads CASRLNSLNGELFF. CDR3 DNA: TGTGCCAGCAGGTTAAACTCGCTCAACGGGGAGCTGTTTTTT.

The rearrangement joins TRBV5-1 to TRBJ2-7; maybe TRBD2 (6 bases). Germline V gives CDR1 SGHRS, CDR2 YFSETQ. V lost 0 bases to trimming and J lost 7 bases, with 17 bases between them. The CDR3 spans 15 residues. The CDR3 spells CASSLDPGNAGEQYF. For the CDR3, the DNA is TGCGCCAGCAGCTTGGATCCAGGGAATGCGGGAGAGCAGTACTTC.

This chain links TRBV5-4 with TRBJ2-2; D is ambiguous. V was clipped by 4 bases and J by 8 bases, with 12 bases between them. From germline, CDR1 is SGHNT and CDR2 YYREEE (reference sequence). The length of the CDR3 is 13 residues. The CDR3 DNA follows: TGTGCCAGCAGCCTCGACTTGCGGGGGGAGCTGTTTTTT. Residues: CASSLDLRGELFF.

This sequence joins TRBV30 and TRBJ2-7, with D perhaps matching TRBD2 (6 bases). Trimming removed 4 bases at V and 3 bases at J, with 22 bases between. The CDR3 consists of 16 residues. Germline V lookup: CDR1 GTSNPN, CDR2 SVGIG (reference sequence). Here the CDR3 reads CAWTHLGDSGGYEQYF. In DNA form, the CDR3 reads TGTGCCTGGACCCATTTGGGGGACTCCGGGGGCTACGAGCAGTACTTC.

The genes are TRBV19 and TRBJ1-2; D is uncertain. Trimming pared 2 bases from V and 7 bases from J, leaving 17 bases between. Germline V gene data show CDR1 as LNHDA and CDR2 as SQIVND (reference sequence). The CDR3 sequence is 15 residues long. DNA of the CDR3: TGTGCCAGTAGTATAAAACCGGGCCTAGCACCTGGCTACACCTTC. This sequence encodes CASSIKPGLAPGYTF.

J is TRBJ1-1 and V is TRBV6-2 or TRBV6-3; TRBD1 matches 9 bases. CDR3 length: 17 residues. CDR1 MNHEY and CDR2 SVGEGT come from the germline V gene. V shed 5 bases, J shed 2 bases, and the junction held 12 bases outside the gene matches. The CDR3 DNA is TGTGCCAGCAGTCGCCGCCGGACAGGGGCCTTAAACACTGAAGCTTTCTTT. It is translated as CASSRRRTGALNTEAFF.

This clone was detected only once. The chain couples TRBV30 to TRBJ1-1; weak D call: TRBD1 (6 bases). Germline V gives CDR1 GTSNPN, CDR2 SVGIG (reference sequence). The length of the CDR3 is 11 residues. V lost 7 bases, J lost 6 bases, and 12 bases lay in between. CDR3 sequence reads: CAFRGIAEAFF. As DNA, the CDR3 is TGTGCCTTCAGGGGCATCGCTGAAGCTTTCTTT.

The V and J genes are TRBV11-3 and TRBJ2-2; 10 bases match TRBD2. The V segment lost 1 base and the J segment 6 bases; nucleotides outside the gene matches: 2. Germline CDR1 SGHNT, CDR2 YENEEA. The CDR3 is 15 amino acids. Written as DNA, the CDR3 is TGTGCCAGCAGCTTAGCGCTAGCGGGGGCCGGGGAGCTGTTTTTT. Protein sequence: CASSLALAGAGELFF.